This T cell receptor (beta chain) was identified during a study of cytomegalovirus exposure and HLA in healthy donors. The PCR made use of 60 Vbeta and 13 Jbeta primers. TCRdb's copy holds only in-frame clones and misses some; the assay was immunoSEQ multiplex PCR. Of about 210,000 clones listed, 82% were seen once; the top ten hold about 6.4%. Trimming pared 5 bases from V and 0 bases from J, leaving 10 bases between. CDR1 is SGHTA and CDR2 is FQGTGA in the germline V gene. The CDR3 is 15 residues long. V usage is TRBV7-3 and J usage is TRBJ2-2; TRBD2 might be the D (6 bases). This receptor was identified in a man between 35 and 55 years old in good health and CMV-seropositive. The sample consisted of PBMCs. CDR3 nucleotides: TGTGCCAGCAGCGCGGGACTCGCGAACACCGGGGAGCTGTTTTTT. Its protein product is CASSAGLANTGELFF.